A single sample gave rise to the 4 T cell receptor beta chains below, sequenced in a study of control samples from healthy donors and cancer patients. This table comes from immunoSEQ multiplex PCR, and its TCRdb copy is limited to in-frame clones, with some not included. The data hold approximately 150,000 clones, with around nine tenths observed a single time. Source material: blood. Receptors originate from a man younger than 35 in good health.

The CDR3 DNA sequence: TGTGCCAGTAGTATTGGTAGAATCACAGATACGCAGTATTTT. As protein: CASSIGRITDTQYF. The chain combines TRBV19 with TRBJ2-3; D gene ambiguous. The CDR3 contains 14 residues. Trimming took 3 bases from V and 2 from J, leaving 9 bases between them. Germline loops: CDR1 LNHDA, CDR2 SQIVND (reference sequence).

The chain links TRBV27 to TRBJ2-1; the D is unclear. Between the trimmed V and J ends, which lost 0 bases and 8 bases, there was a span of 14 bases. The CDR3 is 15 amino acids. Germline values: CDR1 MNHEY, CDR2 SMNVEV (reference sequence). Here the CDR3 DNA reads TGTGCCAGCAGTTTATCGGGGTATCCGTCCCATGAGCAGTTCTTC. The encoded protein is CASSLSGYPSHEQFF.

The CDR3 DNA reads TGTGCCTGGAGTCGGACGACTAGGGGGACTGAAGCTTTCTTT. The encoded protein is CAWSRTTRGTEAFF. The V call is TRBV30, the J call TRBJ1-1, with a tentative D call TRBD1 (6 bases). Germline-derived CDR1 and CDR2 are GTSNPN and SVGIG (reference sequence). V shed 2 bases and J shed 5 bases, with 15 bases lying between them. This CDR3 is 14 amino acids long.

The chain is built from TRBV16 and TRBJ1-2, with TRBD1 identical over 10 bases. J was trimmed by 4 bases and V by 3 bases; bases with no gene match: 11. CDR3 size: 17 residues. Germline assignment: CDR1 KGHSY and CDR2 FQNENV. CDR3 loop: CASSHNRGTGASYGYTF. DNA for the CDR3: TGTGCCAGCAGCCATAACCGGGGGACAGGGGCCTCCTATGGCTACACCTTC.